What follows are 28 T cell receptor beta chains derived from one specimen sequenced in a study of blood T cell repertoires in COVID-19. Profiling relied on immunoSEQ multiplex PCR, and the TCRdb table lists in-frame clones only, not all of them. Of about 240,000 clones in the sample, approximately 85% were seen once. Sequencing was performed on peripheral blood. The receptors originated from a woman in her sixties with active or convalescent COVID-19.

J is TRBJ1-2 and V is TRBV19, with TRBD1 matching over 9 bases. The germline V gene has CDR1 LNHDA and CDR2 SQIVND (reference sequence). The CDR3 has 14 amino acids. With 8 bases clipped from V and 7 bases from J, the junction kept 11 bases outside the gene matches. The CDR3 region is CASQRGQGIGGYTF. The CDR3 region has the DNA TGTGCCAGTCAGAGGGGACAGGGAATTGGTGGCTACACCTTC.

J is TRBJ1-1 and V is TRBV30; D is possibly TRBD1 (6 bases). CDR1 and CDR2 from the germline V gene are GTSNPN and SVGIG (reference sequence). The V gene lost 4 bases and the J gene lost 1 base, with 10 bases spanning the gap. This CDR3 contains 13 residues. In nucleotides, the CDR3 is TGTGCCTGGAACCGGGACACGAACACTGAAGCTTTCTTT. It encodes CAWNRDTNTEAFF.

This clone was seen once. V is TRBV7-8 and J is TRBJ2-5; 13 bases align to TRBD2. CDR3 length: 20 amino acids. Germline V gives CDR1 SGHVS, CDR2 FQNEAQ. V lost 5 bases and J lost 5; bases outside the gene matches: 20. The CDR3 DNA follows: TGTGCCAGCAGCACCACTCGACTAGCGGGGGGTGGGTATTTAGGGGAGACCCAGTACTTC. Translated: CASSTTRLAGGGYLGETQYF.

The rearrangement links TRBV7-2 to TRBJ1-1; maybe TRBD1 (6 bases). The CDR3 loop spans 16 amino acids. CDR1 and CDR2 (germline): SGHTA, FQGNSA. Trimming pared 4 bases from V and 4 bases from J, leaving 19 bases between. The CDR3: CASSSIQGGGGTEAFF. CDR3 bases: TGTGCCAGCAGCTCAATACAGGGAGGGGGTGGCACTGAAGCTTTCTTT.

CDR3 nucleotide sequence: TGTGCCAGCAGCTTAGCCTACAGGGGTGGAAACACCATATATTTT. Translation gives CASSLAYRGGNTIYF. The chain couples TRBV7-2 to TRBJ1-3, with TRBD1 matching over 7 bases. The V gene end was trimmed by 0 bases and the J gene end by 3 bases; junction bases not matched to a gene: 2. Germline CDR1 SGHTA, CDR2 FQGNSA. CDR3 length: 15 amino acids.

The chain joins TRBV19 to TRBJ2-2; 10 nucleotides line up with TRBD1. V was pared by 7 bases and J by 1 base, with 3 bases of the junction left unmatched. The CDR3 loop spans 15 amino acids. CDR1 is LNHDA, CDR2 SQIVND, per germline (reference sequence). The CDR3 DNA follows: TGTGCCAGTACCAGGGACAGGGGGAACACCGGGGAGCTGTTTTTT. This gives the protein CASTRDRGNTGELFF.

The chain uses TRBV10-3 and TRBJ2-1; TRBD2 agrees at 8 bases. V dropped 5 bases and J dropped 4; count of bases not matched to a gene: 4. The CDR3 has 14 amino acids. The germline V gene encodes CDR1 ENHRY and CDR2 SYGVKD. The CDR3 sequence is CAISPGLGYNEQFF. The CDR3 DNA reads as TGTGCCATCAGTCCGGGACTAGGTTACAATGAGCAGTTCTTC.

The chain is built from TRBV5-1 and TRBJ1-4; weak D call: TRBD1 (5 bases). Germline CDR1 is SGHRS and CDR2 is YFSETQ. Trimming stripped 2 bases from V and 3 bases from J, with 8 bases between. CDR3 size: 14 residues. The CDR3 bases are TGCGCCAGCAGCTTAAGGGGTGCTAATGAAAAACTGTTTTTT. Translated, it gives CASSLRGANEKLFF.

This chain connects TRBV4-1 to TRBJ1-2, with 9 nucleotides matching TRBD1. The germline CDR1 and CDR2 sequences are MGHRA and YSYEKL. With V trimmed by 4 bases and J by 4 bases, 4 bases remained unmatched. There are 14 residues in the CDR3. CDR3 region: CASSPQTGGYGYTF. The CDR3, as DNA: TGCGCCAGCAGCCCTCAGACAGGGGGCTATGGCTACACCTTC.

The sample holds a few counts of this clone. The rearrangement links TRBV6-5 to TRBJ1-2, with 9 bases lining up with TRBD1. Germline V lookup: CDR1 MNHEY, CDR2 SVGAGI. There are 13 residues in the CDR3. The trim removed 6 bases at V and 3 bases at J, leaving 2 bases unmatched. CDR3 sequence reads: CASSRDRDYGYTF. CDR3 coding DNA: TGTGCCAGCAGCCGGGACAGGGACTATGGCTACACCTTC.

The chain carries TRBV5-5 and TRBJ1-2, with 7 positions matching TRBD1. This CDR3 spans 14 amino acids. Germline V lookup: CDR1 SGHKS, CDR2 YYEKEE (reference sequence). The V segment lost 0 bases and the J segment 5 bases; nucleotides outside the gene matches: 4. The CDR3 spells CASSLGQGSYGYTF. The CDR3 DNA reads TGTGCCAGCAGCTTGGGACAGGGCTCGTATGGCTACACCTTC.

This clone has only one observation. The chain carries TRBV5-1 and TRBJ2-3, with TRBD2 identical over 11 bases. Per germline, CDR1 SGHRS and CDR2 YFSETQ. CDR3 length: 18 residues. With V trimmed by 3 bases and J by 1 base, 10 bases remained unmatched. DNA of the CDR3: TGCGCCAGCAGCTCCAAACCTAGCGGGGGGCCAGGCACAGATACGCAGTATTTT. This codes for CASSSKPSGGPGTDTQYF.

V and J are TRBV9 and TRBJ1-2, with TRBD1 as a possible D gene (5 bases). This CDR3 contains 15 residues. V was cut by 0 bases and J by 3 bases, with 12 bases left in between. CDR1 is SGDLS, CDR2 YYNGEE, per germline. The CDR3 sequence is CASSVEGRVDYGYTF. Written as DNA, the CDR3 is TGTGCCAGCAGCGTAGAGGGGAGGGTGGACTATGGCTACACCTTC.

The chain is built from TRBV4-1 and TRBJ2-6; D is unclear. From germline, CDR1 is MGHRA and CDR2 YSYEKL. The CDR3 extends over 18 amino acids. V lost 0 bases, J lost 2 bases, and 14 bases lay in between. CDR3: CASSQEEGGYAGANVLTF. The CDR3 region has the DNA TGCGCCAGCAGCCAAGAGGAAGGCGGCTACGCTGGGGCCAACGTCCTGACTTTC.

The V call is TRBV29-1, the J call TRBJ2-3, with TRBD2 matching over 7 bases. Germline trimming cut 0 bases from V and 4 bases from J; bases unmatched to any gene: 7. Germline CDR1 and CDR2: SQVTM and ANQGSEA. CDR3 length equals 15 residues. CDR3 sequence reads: CSVEDGWGGADTQYF. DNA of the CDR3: TGCAGCGTTGAAGATGGTTGGGGGGGGGCAGATACGCAGTATTTT.

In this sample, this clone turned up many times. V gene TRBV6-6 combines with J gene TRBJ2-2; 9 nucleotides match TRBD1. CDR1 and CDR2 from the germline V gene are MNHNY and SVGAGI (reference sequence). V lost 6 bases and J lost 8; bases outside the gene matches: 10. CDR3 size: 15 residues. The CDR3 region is CASRSTGTGIGELFF. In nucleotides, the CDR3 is TGTGCCAGCAGGTCTACCGGGACAGGGATTGGGGAGCTGTTTTTT.

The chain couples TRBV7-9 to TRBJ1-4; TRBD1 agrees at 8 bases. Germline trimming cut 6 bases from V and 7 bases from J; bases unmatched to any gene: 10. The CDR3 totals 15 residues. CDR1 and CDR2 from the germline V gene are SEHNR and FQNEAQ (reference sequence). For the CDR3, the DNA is TGTGCCAGCAGTGGACAGGGTGTTTATAGTGAAAAACTGTTTTTT. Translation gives CASSGQGVYSEKLFF.

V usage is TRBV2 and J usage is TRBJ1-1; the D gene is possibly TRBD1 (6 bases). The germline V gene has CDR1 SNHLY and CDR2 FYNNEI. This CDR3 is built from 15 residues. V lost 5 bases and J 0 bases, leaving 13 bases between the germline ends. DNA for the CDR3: TGTGCCAGCAGTCAGAGACAGGCCATGAACACTGAAGCTTTCTTT. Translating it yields CASSQRQAMNTEAFF.

CDR3 sequence: CASSQKGGYNQPQHF. DNA for the CDR3: TGTGCCAGCAGCCAAAAGGGAGGGTACAATCAGCCCCAGCATTTT. The V call is TRBV3-1 (or the pseudogene TRBV3-2), the J call TRBJ1-5, with no clear D. Per the germline V gene, CDR1 is LGHDT and CDR2 is YNNKEL (reference sequence). Trimming took off 2 bases at V and 3 bases at J, with 11 bases between the two ends. CDR3 length: 15 amino acids.

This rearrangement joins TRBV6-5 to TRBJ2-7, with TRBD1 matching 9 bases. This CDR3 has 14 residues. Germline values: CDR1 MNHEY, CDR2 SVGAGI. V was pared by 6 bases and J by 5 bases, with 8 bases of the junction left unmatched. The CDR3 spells CASRFWTGVNEQYF. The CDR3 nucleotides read TGTGCCAGCAGGTTTTGGACAGGGGTGAACGAGCAGTACTTC.

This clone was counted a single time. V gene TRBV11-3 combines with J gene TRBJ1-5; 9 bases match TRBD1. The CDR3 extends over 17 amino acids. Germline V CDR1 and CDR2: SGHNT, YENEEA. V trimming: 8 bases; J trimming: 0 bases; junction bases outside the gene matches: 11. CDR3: CASPTTDRGNSNQPQHF. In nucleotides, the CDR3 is TGTGCCAGCCCCACCACGGACAGGGGAAATAGCAATCAGCCCCAGCATTTT.

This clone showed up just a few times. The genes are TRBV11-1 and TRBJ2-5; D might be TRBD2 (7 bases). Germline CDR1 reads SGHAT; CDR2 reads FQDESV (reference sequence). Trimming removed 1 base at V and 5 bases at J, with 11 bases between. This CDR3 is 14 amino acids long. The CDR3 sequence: CASSLVGGQETQYF. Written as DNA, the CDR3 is TGTGCCAGCAGCTTAGTGGGGGGGCAGGAGACCCAGTACTTC.

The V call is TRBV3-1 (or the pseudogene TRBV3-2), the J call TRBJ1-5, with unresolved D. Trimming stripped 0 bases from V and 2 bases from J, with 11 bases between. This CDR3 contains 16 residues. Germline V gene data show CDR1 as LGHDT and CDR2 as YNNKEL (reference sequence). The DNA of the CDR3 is TGTGCCAGCAGCCAAGATTTCGGGGTAGGCAATCAGCCCCAGCATTTT. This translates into CASSQDFGVGNQPQHF.

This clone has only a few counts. CDR3 sequence: CASSRTEPNEQYF. The CDR3, as DNA: TGTGCCAGCAGCCGTACGGAGCCCAACGAGCAGTACTTC. The genes are TRBV7-2 and TRBJ2-7; D is unclear. Germline V lookup: CDR1 SGHTA, CDR2 FQGNSA. V was shortened by 5 bases and J by 5 bases, with 13 bases between the two germline ends. CDR3 size: 13 residues.

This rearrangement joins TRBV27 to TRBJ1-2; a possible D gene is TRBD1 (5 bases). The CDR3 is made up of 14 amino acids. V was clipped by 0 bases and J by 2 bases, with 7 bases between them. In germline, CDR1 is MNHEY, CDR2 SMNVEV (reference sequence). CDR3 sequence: CASSLSAGNYGYTF. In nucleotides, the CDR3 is TGTGCCAGCAGTTTATCGGCAGGGAACTATGGCTACACCTTC.

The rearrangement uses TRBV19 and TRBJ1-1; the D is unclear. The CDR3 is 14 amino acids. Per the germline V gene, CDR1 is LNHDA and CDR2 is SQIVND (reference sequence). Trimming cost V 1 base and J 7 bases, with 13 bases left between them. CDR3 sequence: CASSIGVNSGEAFF. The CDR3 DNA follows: TGTGCCAGTAGTATAGGGGTGAATTCGGGTGAAGCTTTCTTT. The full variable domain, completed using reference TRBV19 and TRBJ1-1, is DGGITQSPKYLFRKEGQNVTLSCEQNLNHDAMYWYRQDPGQGLRLIYYSQIVNDFQKGDIAEGYSVSREKKESFPLTVTSAQKNPTAFYLCASSIGVNSGEAFFGQGTRLTVV.

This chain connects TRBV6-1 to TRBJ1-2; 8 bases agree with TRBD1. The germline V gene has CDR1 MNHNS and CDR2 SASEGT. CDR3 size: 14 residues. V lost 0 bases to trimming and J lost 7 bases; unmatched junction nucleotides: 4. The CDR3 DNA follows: TGTGCCAGCAGTGAAGCAGTACAGGGGGGTGGCTACACCTTC. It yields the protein CASSEAVQGGGYTF.

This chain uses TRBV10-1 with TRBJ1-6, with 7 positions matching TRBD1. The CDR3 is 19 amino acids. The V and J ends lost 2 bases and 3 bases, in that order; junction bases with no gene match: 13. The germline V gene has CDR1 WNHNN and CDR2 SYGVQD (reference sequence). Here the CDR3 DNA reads TGCGCCAGCAGTGAGAAACTTAACCGGGACAGCCTCTATAATTCACCCCTCCACTTT. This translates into CASSEKLNRDSLYNSPLHF.